This TCR beta chain originates from a study of cytomegalovirus exposure and HLA in healthy donors (dated by TCRdb to 2015 to 2018). Study-wide context: According to an earlier analysis of a few hundred of the donors, 150 million to 200 million T cells yielded 117 million unique TCR beta sequences and about 300 Gb of sequence data. Typing coverage varied by locus: roughly 620-640 donors for A, B, C, DRB1 and DQB1; roughly 520 for DQA1; about 570 for DPA1; under 490 for DPB1. A separate validation cohort of approximately 130 different subjects was used in addition to the roughly 720-subject first cohort. All discovery cohort repertoires had been generated using a single sequencing platform. The later analysis used no new phenotypic data to find candidate immune exposures, relying instead on TCR beta sequences and their occurrence across donors. On average, around 230,000 unique TCR beta nucleotide sequences were sequenced per donor among a few hundred genotyped donors of the cohort, with roughly 18% of those sequences being non-productive. To study patterns of TCR occurrence, a later analysis re-analyzed previously published TCR beta repertoires from under 750 donors and added high-resolution HLA genotyping. Alongside the repertoire data, information on donor age, sex, ethnicity and CMV serostatus was compiled. An earlier analysis of 500 to 750 of the donors applied high-throughput TCR beta sequencing to assess whether each TCR beta V gene segment acted as functional or pseudogenic. Using immunosequencing, the study profiled T cell repertoires from approximately 700 subjects and related those repertoires to cytomegalovirus serostatus. An early release that covered around 590 HLA-typed donors contained around 300 gigabases of sequencing data and tens of millions of unique TCR sequences. About 5 DR-DQ haplotypes were handled as single units for association and clustering, since linkage in the cohort was strong. The study aimed to test whether signatures of past pathogen exposure could be identified by cataloging public T cell receptors. Among the roughly 400 genotyped donors, around 81% belonged to the genetic ancestry cluster associated with self-reported Caucasian donors. Genome-wide SNP genotypes for about three fifths of the roughly 670 donors were used in a later genetic analysis, which treated that subset as a discovery cohort. Class I and class II HLA loci were covered by the typing at four-digit resolution. The study combined high-throughput TCR immunosequencing, statistical association of individual TCRs with disease status, and machine learning to predict cytomegalovirus infection status.

This clone was recorded once. This receptor's antigen is unknown. Base qualities are not provided; no much larger clone lies one nucleotide away. The cohort was made up of approximately 670 healthy bone marrow donors. At the time of sampling, every cohort member was nominally healthy, though immune exposures that went unrecorded were likely present. The donor tested CMV seropositive, placing the donor among the 290 or so seropositive members of the cohort. Each donor provided a peripheral blood sample, and peripheral blood mononuclear cells were used for TCR beta sequencing. Genomic DNA extraction from the blood cell samples was performed with the Qiagen DNeasy Blood Extraction Kit. Overall study outcomes, separate from this receptor: According to a later analysis, parvovirus B19, influenza, CMV and Epstein-Barr virus appeared linked to several top co-occurrence clusters. The presence/absence analyses assumed that sequencing depth was roughly uniform across donors, and that assumption may not be true. Assigning TCR associations to individual alleles was difficult when HLA alleles, especially DR and DQ, strongly co-occurred. A later analysis found that most CMV-associated TCR beta chains appeared HLA-restricted, with HLA associations seemingly driven largely by CMV exposure. An association between a missense DCLRE1C variant and V-gene and J-gene trimming of TCR beta chains was found in a later genetic analysis and replicated in an independent cohort. The classifier was reported to diagnose cytomegalovirus status with high specificity and sensitivity in both the original cohort and the validation cohort. The authors suggested that the approach could potentially be generalized to other disease states and immunological phenotypes. Correlated functional status among segregating V segments might be attributable to linkage disequilibrium, but an unknown experimental factor could not be ruled out. In a later analysis, HLA-associated TCR beta chains showed more clonal expansion and lower generation probabilities than non-associated chains that were equally common. In this cohort, only TCR beta chains were sequenced, and detectable features were limited by the absence of alpha or paired-chain data. A cluster of highly shared sequence variants was judged likely to represent a technical artifact of the sequencing pipeline. For the cohort, immune exposure information was limited to CMV serostatus. The earlier analysis of approximately 540 of the donors excluded roughly 16 rarely observed V segments, including chromosome 9 orphons, because counts were too low. Compared with the roughly 600-donor mean, donors in an Asian-associated ancestry cluster had fewer N-insertions in productive TCRs, according to a later genetic analysis. In a later analysis, 16,951 TCR beta sequences were associated with specific HLA alleles at a false discovery rate of 0.05. Most TCR sequences were observed very rarely across donors, whereas some public TCRs were present in many individuals. A further reported finding was that TCR beta sequences accurately predicted the HLA-A and HLA-B alleles for most subjects in the first cohort. A later analysis found that TCR association rates varied across HLA loci, with DRB1 alleles showing the most associated TCRs and HLA-C alleles the fewest. A few of the identified cytomegalovirus-associated TCR beta chains were confirmed in vitro to be specific for cytomegalovirus antigens. The study listed 164 TCR beta chains as associated with cytomegalovirus. Broadly in line with IMGT annotations, most TCR beta V segments showed up in productive rearrangements about 87% or about 30% of the time in an earlier analysis of 587 of the donors. The 87-base-pair reads could not distinguish some IMGT-functional V segments, including TRBV6-2 and TRBV6-3, so those segments were excluded. Because HLA typing was missing for some donors at each locus, association tests included only the typed subset.

In the germline V gene (reference sequence), CDR1 corresponds to SGHKS and CDR2 to YYEKEE. V ends up 3 bases short and J 1 base short, with an unmatched junction base count of 3. The cysteine opens and the phenylalanine closes a CDR3 of 14 amino acids. Only the CDR3 part of the read is kept: 42 bases, read in frame from the first base. Preparation of the library involved the immunoSEQ multiplex PCR assay. The multiplex PCR relied on a mix of 60 forward primers for TCR Vbeta segments and 13 reverse primers for TCR Jbeta segments. The CDR3 region of rearranged TCR beta genes was amplified from genomic DNA by a multiplex PCR assay. On the Illumina HiSeq System, the amplified TCR beta libraries were sequenced as 87-base-pair reads. In the source study's methods: Across the 666 repertoires, a later analysis counted some 80 million unique TCR beta chains, around 11 million of which were shared by at least two donors. Raw reads were error-corrected and collapsed into unique sequences with a nearest-neighbor algorithm that merged closely related sequences to remove PCR and sequencing errors. CDR3 sequences were aligned to IMGT reference sequences to assign V, D and J gene segments. Each retained sequence needed at least a six-nucleotide match to both a V gene segment and a J gene segment. A rearrangement was called productive if the CDR3 had no stop codons and remained in frame with V and J, and every other rearrangement was called non-productive. CDR3 was defined by IMGT convention, running from the second conserved V-encoded cysteine to the conserved J-encoded phenylalanine. In an earlier analysis of roughly 580 of the donors, sequences lacking an unambiguous match to a single V gene segment were excluded. In an earlier analysis of approximately 550 of the donors, V segments were called functional above 56.7% productive rearrangements and were called segregating when the between-donor standard deviation exceeded 5%. A statistical classification framework was built to diagnose cytomegalovirus status from the catalog of TCR beta chain sequences. In a later analysis, TCR nucleotide sequences were compared against IMGT/GENE-DB human TR gene sequences so that V and J genes could be assigned. In a later analysis, CDR3 sequences and most-parsimonious VDJ recombination scenarios were assigned using the TCRdist pipeline. In a later analysis, each TCR beta chain was defined by its CDR3 amino acid sequence together with its V-gene family, and reads without a unique V-gene family were excluded. To address suspected cross-contamination and a sequencing artifact, a later analysis removed 592 highly shared, low-generation-probability nucleotide sequences. In a later analysis, a clonal expansion index was calculated for each public chain from normalized within-repertoire ranks of inferred template counts. A later analysis computed generation probabilities with a VDJ recombination model fitted to out-of-frame rearrangements, and checked the results against IGoR. In a later analysis, hypergeometric tests were used to score TCR-TCR, TCR-HLA and TCR-CMV co-occurrence, with a repertoire-size bias correction applied to TCR pairs. In a later analysis, false discovery rates were estimated by permuting HLA or CMV assignments 20 times. A later analysis grouped co-occurring TCRs with DBSCAN, adding TCRdist sequence similarity when clustering within HLA-allele-positive subsets. Co-occurrence clustering excluded repertoires with fewer than 30,000 or more than 120,000 public chains, plus five with anomalous nucleotide sharing. In its TCRdb copy, this immuneACCESS table keeps in-frame sequences only and misses some clones. Where compared with another copy, unresolved V genes explain less than half of these, and the others have no known cause. V, J and clone size are taken as reported in that table, and D and trimming were inferred from the DNA itself. The sample yields 180,000 or so clones; over 80% were counted once. The ten largest clones capture under 1.5% of the sample.

The chain is assembled from TRBV5-5 and TRBJ1-1; 7 junctional bases match TRBD1. This sequence was found in a girl aged 5-17 years in good health and CMV-seropositive. The sample was PBMCs. The sequenced DNA is TGTGCCAGCAGCTACGGGACAGCGAACACTGAAGCTTTCTTT. Its coded protein is CASSYGTANTEAFF.